Sequencing of this T cell receptor (beta chain) was carried out in a study of blood T cell repertoires in COVID-19. Study-level background: Specimens from acute and convalescent COVID-19 originated in the United States, Italy and Spain. From T cells, B-cell-depleted T cells, or PBMCs came the material, which was cDNA or gDNA.

This CDR3 has 13 residues. V was clipped by 4 bases and J by 7 bases, with 12 bases between them. Germline CDR1 and CDR2: LGHDT and YNNKEL (reference sequence). This clone was counted a single time. How the authors handled the data: Estimated nucleated cell counts came from reference gene primer amplification. The method was immunoSEQ multiplex PCR; TCRdb's version includes in-frame clones alone and lacks a portion of them. The D gene and trimming were derived from the DNA, and the V and J assignments and clone size from that table. This repertoire shows over 300,000 clones, around 83% found once; its top ten account for about 1.2%.

The sequence was collected from a woman aged 50 to 60 with acute or convalescent COVID-19. This chain uses TRBV3-1 (or the pseudogene TRBV3-2) with TRBJ2-3; D gene uncertain. Specimen: peripheral blood. The CDR3 protein is CASSPSQMNTQYF. The CDR3 DNA reads as TGTGCCAGCAGCCCATCACAGATGAATACGCAGTATTTT.